Listed here are 7 T cell receptor beta chains from one sample, sequenced in a study of monozygotic twins with inflammatory bowel disease. TCRdb re-called the 5' RACE reads and shows each CDR3 protein once, DNA omitted. This sample contains approximately 380,000 distinct CDR3 sequences. The sequencing input was blood. All receptors come from a human donor with ulcerative colitis or Crohn's disease, or a healthy co-twin of an affected twin (not recorded which).

This chain joins TRBV10-2 and TRBJ2-7; no DNA is available, so the TRBD1 call from TCRdb remains unchecked. CDR3 length: 16 residues. Germline assignment: CDR1 WSHSY and CDR2 SAAADI. The CDR3 spells CASSAPGEGGSYEQYF.

This sequence joins TRBV12-3 or TRBV12-4 and TRBJ1-5; TCRdb outputs TRBD1, but without DNA this stays unchecked. The CDR3 has 14 amino acids. The chain's CDR3 is CASSTGDSNQPRHF.

V and J are TRBV3-1 and TRBJ2-2; TCRdb designates TRBD1, a call that cannot be tested without DNA. Per the germline V gene, CDR1 is LGHDT and CDR2 is YNNKEL (reference sequence). The CDR3 contains 16 residues. The CDR3 region is CASSQAGALNTGELFF.

This chain links TRBV9 with TRBJ2-5; the TRBD1 assignment by TCRdb is unverifiable without DNA. Germline V CDR1 and CDR2: SGDLS, YYNGEE. The CDR3 length is 14 residues. CDR3 residues: CASSPPGVGETQYF.

The rearrangement links TRBV3-1 to TRBJ1-5. Germline assignment: CDR1 LGHDT and CDR2 YNNKEL (reference sequence). CDR3 length equals 13 residues. The CDR3 reads CASSQDFGQPQHF.

This chain connects TRBV4-3 to TRBJ1-2; TCRdb calls TRBD1, which cannot be checked without DNA. Germline CDR1 reads LGHNA; CDR2 reads YSLEER. The CDR3 covers 15 residues. The CDR3: CASSQATGEEYGYTF.

The V call is TRBV24-1, the J call TRBJ2-2; without DNA, the TCRdb call of TRBD1 cannot be checked. The CDR3 loop spans 17 amino acids. Germline lookup yields CDR1 KGHDR and CDR2 SFDVKD. The chain's CDR3 is CATSDLQGTSNTGELFF.